This passage covers 20 T cell receptor beta chains from one sample sequenced in a study of T-cell memory formation after mild COVID-19. Each CDR3 protein is one row after TCRdb ran MiXCR on the 5' RACE reads. The sample carries about 410,000 distinct CDR3 sequences, 20% to 25% recorded once. Input material: PBMCs or a T cell subset sorted from them (not recorded which). The receptors derive from an adult woman who had mild COVID-19 (a few samples of this study predate the infection). Cell type and time point are not known.

This chain joins TRBV20-1 and TRBJ2-1; no firm D call. Trimming pared 3 bases from V and 12 bases from J, leaving 12 bases between. Germline assignment: CDR1 DFQATT and CDR2 SNEGSKA (reference sequence). The CDR3 covers 11 residues. This CDR3 reads CSARGLKAQFF. The CDR3 nucleotides read TGCAGTGCTAGGGGTCTAAAGGCGCAGTTCTTC.

This chain uses TRBV20-1 with TRBJ1-3; D not resolved. Trimming removed 0 bases from V and 0 bases from J, with 6 bases in between. Germline CDR1 and CDR2: DFQATT and SNEGSKA (reference sequence). This CDR3 region has 14 residues. The CDR3 coding sequence is TGCAGTGCTAGAGATCGGTTCTCTGGAAACACCATATATTTT. It codes for CSARDRFSGNTIYF.

V gene TRBV7-2 combines with J gene TRBJ2-2, with 13 nucleotides matching TRBD2. The CDR3 has 17 amino acids. The germline V gene encodes CDR1 SGHTA and CDR2 FQGNSA. V lost 3 bases to trimming and J lost 4 bases; unmatched junction nucleotides: 5. For the CDR3, the DNA is TGTGCCAGCAGCTTCCGCCGACTAGCGGGGGGCACCGGGGAGCTGTTTTTT. Translating gives CASSFRRLAGGTGELFF.

V gene TRBV7-9 combines with J gene TRBJ2-7, with D uncertain. The CDR3 extends over 12 amino acids. V was shortened by 5 bases and J by 2 bases, with 7 bases between the two germline ends. The V gene's germline CDR1 is SEHNR and CDR2 FQNEAQ (reference sequence). CDR3 nucleotides: TGTGCCAGCAGCCAAGATACCTACGAGCAGTACTTC. Protein product: CASSQDTYEQYF.

The chain carries TRBV20-1 and TRBJ2-3; D gene ambiguous. V lost 5 bases, J lost 6 bases, and 21 bases lay in between. The CDR3 is 15 amino acids. The germline CDR1 and CDR2 sequences are DFQATT and SNEGSKA (reference sequence). The CDR3 spells CSAPHPGSRADTQYF. The CDR3 nucleotides are TGCAGTGCTCCACACCCCGGTAGCCGGGCGGATACGCAGTATTTT.

This clonotype was counted only a few times. The chain combines TRBV5-1 with TRBJ2-4; maybe TRBD2 (5 bases). V was cut by 0 bases and J by 8 bases, with 12 bases left in between. Per the germline V gene, CDR1 is SGHRS and CDR2 is YFSETQ. The CDR3 is 14 residues long. This CDR3 is CASSLGEGMDIQYF. As DNA, the CDR3 is TGCGCCAGCAGCTTGGGAGAGGGTATGGACATTCAGTACTTC.

CDR3: CASSDLTGAGTEAFF. The CDR3 coding sequence is TGTGCCAGCAGCGACCTCACAGGGGCCGGGACTGAAGCTTTCTTT. This rearrangement joins TRBV7-9 to TRBJ1-1; 7 positions match TRBD1. Germline lookup yields CDR1 SEHNR and CDR2 FQNEAQ (reference sequence). V lost 5 bases and J lost 5; bases outside the gene matches: 11. The CDR3 is 15 amino acids.

This clonotype was counted ten times or more. CDR3 protein: CSGGTRSGNEQFF. The DNA of the CDR3 is TGCAGCGGAGGGACTAGGAGTGGGAATGAGCAGTTCTTC. The V and J genes are TRBV29-1 and TRBJ2-1, with TRBD2 matching over 8 bases. Germline loops: CDR1 SQVTM, CDR2 ANQGSEA. The V and J ends lost 7 bases and 7 bases, in that order; junction bases with no gene match: 9. This CDR3 comprises 13 residues.

The chain uses TRBV14 and TRBJ2-3, with D uncertain. Germline CDR1 reads SGHDN; CDR2 reads FVKESK. The CDR3 runs 17 residues. V lost 0 bases and J 0 bases, leaving 13 bases between the germline ends. CDR3 in amino acids: CASSQERLPASTDTQYF. The CDR3 DNA is TGTGCCAGCAGCCAAGAAAGGTTACCCGCTAGCACAGATACGCAGTATTTT.

The J gene is TRBJ2-3, the V gene TRBV30; D unclear. Per the germline V gene, CDR1 is GTSNPN and CDR2 is SVGIG (reference sequence). CDR3 length equals 12 residues. The V end lost 0 bases, the J end lost 4 bases, and 5 bases lay between the germline ends. The CDR3 region is CAWSVNPDTQYF. The CDR3 nucleotides read TGTGCCTGGAGTGTTAACCCAGATACGCAGTATTTT. Using reference TRBV30 and TRBJ2-3 for the parts outside the CDR3, the full variable domain is SQTIHQWPATLVQPVGSPLSLECTVEGTSNPNLYWYRQAAGRGLQLLFYSVGIGQISSEVPQNLSASRPQDRQFILSSKKLLLSDSGFYLCAWSVNPDTQYFGPGTRLTVL.

The V gene is TRBV10-3, the J gene TRBJ2-5, with D possibly being TRBD2 (6 bases). There are 14 residues in the CDR3. Germline V gene lookup returns CDR1 ENHRY and CDR2 SYGVKD. The V end lost 2 bases, the J end lost 5 bases, and 12 bases lay between the germline ends. CDR3 sequence (DNA): TGTGCCATCAGTGAGGATAGCGGCACTGAGACCCAGTACTTC. Translated: CAISEDSGTETQYF.

The chain links TRBV4-1 to TRBJ1-1, with D maybe TRBD1 (6 bases). This CDR3 is built from 11 residues. Trimming removed 4 bases from V and 11 bases from J, with 11 bases in between. Germline V gene sequence: CDR1 MGHRA, CDR2 YSYEKL. CDR3 nucleotide sequence: TGCGCCAGCAGCCTCCAGGGGATGGCTTTCTTT. Residues: CASSLQGMAFF.

This clonotype came up many times. This chain connects TRBV18 to TRBJ2-5; D remains unclear. V was pared by 4 bases and J by 4 bases, with 10 bases between. The CDR3 sequence is 13 residues long. In germline, CDR1 is KGHSH, CDR2 LQKENI. The CDR3 is CASSRAGGETQYF. The CDR3 DNA sequence: TGTGCCAGCTCACGTGCAGGCGGAGAGACCCAGTACTTC.

This clonotype came up a few times. The chain has TRBV20-1 and TRBJ1-2; 10 nucleotides align to TRBD1. This CDR3 contains 12 residues. V lost 6 bases to trimming and J lost 12 bases; unmatched junction nucleotides: 10. Germline loops: CDR1 DFQATT, CDR2 SNEGSKA (reference sequence). CDR3 loop: CSAHGTGAIHTF. DNA of the CDR3: TGCAGTGCCCACGGGACAGGGGCGATTCACACCTTC.

The chain has TRBV11-1 and TRBJ2-7, with 8 bases that match TRBD2. The germline V gene has CDR1 SGHAT and CDR2 FQDESV (reference sequence). Germline trimming cut 3 bases from V and 0 bases from J; bases unmatched to any gene: 1. This CDR3 has 14 amino acids. This CDR3 is CASSFSGDSYEQYF. Written as DNA, the CDR3 is TGTGCCAGCAGCTTTAGCGGGGACTCCTACGAGCAGTACTTC.

V usage is TRBV2 and J usage is TRBJ1-1; no reliable D call. CDR1 is SNHLY and CDR2 is FYNNEI in the germline V gene. This CDR3 region has 13 residues. The CDR3 DNA sequence: TGTGCTTCCGGCCGGGAGCTGAACACTGAAGCTTTCTTT. This codes for CASGRELNTEAFF.

The chain recombines TRBV6-1 with TRBJ2-4; perhaps D is TRBD1 or TRBD2 (6 bases each). Germline V CDR1 and CDR2: MNHNS, SASEGT. The CDR3 runs 15 residues. The V and J ends lost 7 bases and 0 bases respectively, with 13 bases between them. In DNA, the CDR3 is TGTGCCAGCAAGGGGGAGGAATTAGCCAAAAACATTCAGTACTTC. Amino acid sequence: CASKGEELAKNIQYF.

This clonotype has more than one count but fewer than ten. The V and J genes are TRBV9 and TRBJ1-2; no reliable D call. The germline V gene has CDR1 SGDLS and CDR2 YYNGEE. Trimming removed 1 base at V and 2 bases at J, with 15 bases between. CDR3 length: 16 residues. The CDR3 DNA reads as TGTGCCAGCAGCGTATCCACCCCGGACCCGAACTATGGCTACACCTTC. Translating it yields CASSVSTPDPNYGYTF. The full variable domain, in which reference TRBV9 and TRBJ1-2 provide the parts outside the CDR3, is DSGVTQTPKHLITATGQRVTLRCSPRSGDLSVYWYQQSLDQGLQFLIQYYNGEERAKGNILERFSAQQFPDLHSELNLSSLELGDSALYFCASSVSTPDPNYGYTFGSGTRLTVV.

J is TRBJ2-7 and V is TRBV12-3 or TRBV12-4, with 10 bases fitting TRBD1. The CDR3 contains 14 residues. Unmatched junction bases numbered 12, after V lost 5 bases and J lost 11 bases. CDR3 sequence (DNA): TGTGCCAGCAGTGACCGAAGACAGGGGGCGTACAAGTACTTC. The encoded protein is CASSDRRQGAYKYF.

This clonotype has just one count. The CDR3 here is CASSFEVRGIYEQYF. The CDR3 region has the DNA TGTGCCAGCAGCTTCGAAGTCCGGGGGATTTACGAGCAGTACTTC. V gene TRBV7-9 combines with J gene TRBJ2-7; D might be TRBD2 (6 bases). V dropped 3 bases and J dropped 4 bases, with 16 bases sitting between them. The CDR3 extends over 15 amino acids. In germline, CDR1 is SEHNR, CDR2 FQNEAQ (reference sequence). Using reference TRBV7-9 and TRBJ2-7 for the parts outside the CDR3, the full variable domain is DTGVSQNPRHKITKRGQNVTFRCDPISEHNRLYWYRQTLGQGPEFLTYFQNEAQLEKSRLLSDRFSAERPKGSFSTLEIQRTEQGDSAMYLCASSFEVRGIYEQYFGPGTRLTVT.